The 26 T cell receptor beta chains below come from one sample, sequenced in a study of blood T cell repertoires in COVID-19. TCRdb's copy holds only in-frame clones and misses some; the assay was immunoSEQ multiplex PCR. Seen here are under 14,000 clones, nearly 90% observed once, and the top ten hold roughly 24%. Sequenced material: peripheral blood. These receptors were obtained from a man aged 30-40 years with active or convalescent COVID-19.

The rearrangement joins TRBV7-3 to TRBJ2-1; TRBD1 aligns across 8 bases. Germline values: CDR1 SGHTA, CDR2 FQGTGA. V was pared by 2 bases and J by 0 bases, with 0 bases of the junction left unmatched. The CDR3 has 15 residues. CDR3: CASSLGQGSYNEQFF. CDR3 nucleotides: TGTGCCAGCAGCTTAGGACAGGGCTCCTACAATGAGCAGTTCTTC. The full variable domain, completed using reference TRBV7-3 and TRBJ2-1, is GAGVSQTPSNKVTEKGKYVELRCDPISGHTALYWYRQSLGQGPEFLIYFQGTGAADDSGLPNDRFFAVRPEGSVSTLKIQRTERGDSAVYLCASSLGQGSYNEQFFGPGTRLTVL.

The rearrangement uses TRBV7-6 and TRBJ2-7, with D possibly matching TRBD1 (7 bases). There are 15 residues in the CDR3. The V and J ends lost 3 bases and 4 bases respectively, with 16 bases between them. CDR1 SGHVS and CDR2 FNYEAQ come from the germline V gene. The CDR3, as DNA: TGTGCCAGCAGCTTCCGGCAGGGGGGCCGTTACGAGCAGTACTTC. Translation: CASSFRQGGRYEQYF.

V gene TRBV30 combines with J gene TRBJ1-2; possible D gene TRBD1, 5 bases. Trimming removed 4 bases at V and 4 bases at J, with 13 bases between. This CDR3 has 13 amino acids. CDR1 GTSNPN and CDR2 SVGIG come from the germline V gene (reference sequence). The CDR3 DNA reads as TGTGCCTGGAAGGGGCCAGCCCGCTATGGCTACACCTTC. Amino acid sequence: CAWKGPARYGYTF.

V and J are TRBV24-1 and TRBJ1-1; tentatively, D is TRBD1 (5 bases). The CDR3 runs 14 residues. CDR1 is KGHDR, CDR2 SFDVKD, per germline. Trimming took off 2 bases at V and 5 bases at J, with 11 bases between the two ends. CDR3 coding DNA: TGTGCCACCAGTGATTCGTCCAGGGTTACTGAAGCTTTCTTT. Protein: CATSDSSRVTEAFF.

This rearrangement joins TRBV24-1 to TRBJ1-5; D might be TRBD1 (5 bases). The V gene's germline CDR1 is KGHDR and CDR2 SFDVKD. CDR3 size: 17 residues. The CDR3 loop reads CPPGEVAGRERNQPQHF. Written as DNA, the CDR3 is TGTCCTCCCGGGGAGGTCGCAGGGAGGGAGCGCAATCAGCCCCAGCATTTT.

The V gene is TRBV6-5, the J gene TRBJ2-7; D may be TRBD1 (6 bases). The germline CDR1 and CDR2 sequences are MNHEY and SVGAGI. This CDR3 has 14 residues. V lost 6 bases and J lost 3, with 15 bases in between. CDR3 residues: CASRGSGEVYEQYF. The CDR3, as DNA: TGTGCCAGCAGAGGTTCAGGGGAAGTCTACGAGCAGTACTTC.

This clone occurred a few times. V and J are TRBV19 and TRBJ2-3; 10 nucleotides agree with TRBD1. J gave up 4 bases and V 3 bases, and 7 bases lay outside the gene matches. From germline, CDR1 is LNHDA and CDR2 SQIVND (reference sequence). The CDR3 runs to 16 residues. The CDR3 DNA reads TGTGCCAGTAGTATCGCCGGGACAGGGGTTGCAGATACGCAGTATTTT. Protein product: CASSIAGTGVADTQYF.

The chain recombines TRBV7-2 with TRBJ1-3; 7 positions match TRBD1. V was pared by 5 bases and J by 2 bases, with 3 bases of the junction left unmatched. The CDR3 consists of 14 residues. CDR1 is SGHTA, CDR2 FQGNSA, per germline. DNA for the CDR3: TGTGCCAGCAGCCCGACAGGGACTGGAAACACCATATATTTT. Its translation is CASSPTGTGNTIYF.

The J gene is TRBJ2-1, the V gene TRBV10-3; TRBD1 matches 11 bases. The germline gives CDR1 ENHRY, CDR2 SYGVKD. This CDR3 has 16 amino acids. Trimming removed 6 bases from V and 4 bases from J; junction bases left unmatched: 8. The CDR3 is CAISGTGGFPYNEQFF. CDR3 nucleotides: TGTGCCATCAGCGGGACAGGGGGGTTCCCTTACAATGAGCAGTTCTTC.

CDR3 loop: CAWSVRSSGNTIYF. CDR3 nucleotides: TGTGCCTGGAGTGTACGCAGCTCTGGAAACACCATATATTTT. The chain is built from TRBV30 and TRBJ1-3; D gene uncertain. CDR3 length: 14 residues. Per germline, CDR1 GTSNPN and CDR2 SVGIG (reference sequence). Trimming cost V 0 bases and J 0 bases, with 6 bases left between them.

CDR3 loop: CASSQGTGSNQPQHF. DNA of the CDR3: TGTGCCAGCAGCCAAGGGACAGGTAGCAATCAGCCCCAGCATTTT. V gene TRBV7-8 combines with J gene TRBJ1-5, with TRBD1 identical over 8 bases. From germline, CDR1 is SGHVS and CDR2 FQNEAQ. With 5 bases clipped from V and 0 bases from J, the junction kept 3 bases outside the gene matches. The CDR3 extends over 15 amino acids.

This clone was seen only once. V gene TRBV5-1 combines with J gene TRBJ2-1; a possible D gene is TRBD2 (6 bases). V lost 0 bases and J lost 9, with 16 bases in between. The CDR3 has 15 amino acids. The germline V gene encodes CDR1 SGHRS and CDR2 YFSETQ. CDR3 nucleotides: TGCGCCAGCAGCTTGGCAATTGCTAGCGAGGGTGAGCAGTTCTTC. Amino acid sequence: CASSLAIASEGEQFF.

The V and J genes are TRBV11-2 and TRBJ2-3; 8 bases are shared with TRBD1. Unmatched junction bases numbered 8, after V lost 5 bases and J lost 4 bases. Germline V CDR1 and CDR2: SGHAT, FQNNGV. This CDR3 region has 15 residues. The CDR3 DNA is TGTGCCAGCAGCCGCACCTCGACAGGGGCAGATACGCAGTATTTT. The encoded protein is CASSRTSTGADTQYF.

This chain joins TRBV11-3 and TRBJ2-2, with D maybe TRBD1 (5 bases). Per germline, CDR1 SGHNT and CDR2 YENEEA. With 3 bases removed from V and 9 bases from J, the gap between germline ends came to 11 bases. The CDR3 sequence is 13 residues long. CDR3 DNA: TGTGCCAGCAGCTTCCAAGGGGAACGGGAGCTGTTTTTT. This translates into CASSFQGERELFF.

The chain links TRBV7-2 to TRBJ2-3; 10 nucleotides agree with TRBD2. The germline V gene encodes CDR1 SGHTA and CDR2 FQGNSA. The CDR3 has 16 amino acids. Germline trimming cut 2 bases from V and 5 bases from J; bases unmatched to any gene: 7. The CDR3 bases are TGTGCCAGCAGCTTACCTAGCGGGGGCCGGGGAGATACGCAGTATTTT. It is translated as CASSLPSGGRGDTQYF.

The rearrangement uses TRBV5-4 and TRBJ2-1; 8 bases are a match to TRBD2. The V and J ends lost 4 bases and 3 bases, in that order; junction bases with no gene match: 6. Germline V gives CDR1 SGHNT, CDR2 YYREEE (reference sequence). The CDR3 is made up of 15 amino acids. The CDR3 is CASSRSGINYNEQFF. The CDR3 coding sequence is TGTGCCAGCAGCCGTAGCGGGATTAACTACAATGAGCAGTTCTTC. The variable domain in full, with the rest retrieved from reference TRBV5-4 and TRBJ2-1, is ETGVTQSPTHLIKTRGQQVTLRCSSQSGHNTVSWYQQALGQGPQFIFQYYREEENGRGNFPPRFSGLQFPNYSSELNVNALELDDSALYLCASSRSGINYNEQFFGPGTRLTVL.

This chain connects TRBV6-1 to TRBJ2-5; 12 bases are shared with TRBD2. Germline V gene sequence: CDR1 MNHNS, CDR2 SASEGT. The V gene end was trimmed by 1 base and the J gene end by 0 bases; junction bases not matched to a gene: 6. This CDR3 contains 18 residues. The CDR3 loop reads CASSEGRLAGGYQETQYF. CDR3 DNA: TGTGCCAGCAGTGAAGGCCGTCTAGCGGGGGGGTACCAAGAGACCCAGTACTTC.

The chain recombines TRBV5-6 with TRBJ2-2, with D perhaps matching TRBD1 (5 bases). Trimming removed 0 bases from V and 6 bases from J, with 9 bases in between. The CDR3 runs to 14 residues. Germline-derived CDR1 and CDR2 are SGHDT and YYEEEE. As DNA, the CDR3 is TGTGCCAGCAGCTTGGACAGGCTTTCCGGGGAGCTGTTTTTT. This gives the protein CASSLDRLSGELFF.

This sequence joins TRBV9 and TRBJ2-5; D call uncertain. Trimming removed 2 bases from V and 5 bases from J, with 10 bases in between. The CDR3 has 13 residues. Germline V CDR1 and CDR2: SGDLS, YYNGEE. Written as DNA, the CDR3 is TGTGCCAGCAGCGTCGGTCCGCCGGAGACCCAGTACTTC. It is translated as CASSVGPPETQYF.

In its sample, this clone was seen once. The V and J genes are TRBV7-9 and TRBJ2-4, with D perhaps TRBD1 (5 bases). From germline, CDR1 is SEHNR and CDR2 FQNEAQ (reference sequence). The CDR3 runs 11 residues. Trimming stripped 5 bases from V and 7 bases from J, with 6 bases between. The CDR3 is CASSRQNIQYF. CDR3 nucleotide sequence: TGTGCCAGCAGCCGACAGAACATTCAGTACTTC.

This clone came up a few times. The gene calls are TRBV11-2 and TRBJ1-6; D is unclear. The CDR3 loop spans 16 amino acids. V lost 5 bases and J 5 bases, leaving 16 bases between the germline ends. Germline CDR1 SGHAT, CDR2 FQNNGV. The CDR3 protein is CASSVSPGGDNSPLHF. DNA for the CDR3: TGTGCCAGCAGCGTAAGCCCCGGCGGGGATAATTCACCCCTCCACTTT.

The rearrangement joins TRBV7-8 to TRBJ2-5; no firm D call. V lost 1 base to trimming and J lost 2 bases, with 5 bases between them. The CDR3 extends over 13 amino acids. Germline V lookup: CDR1 SGHVS, CDR2 FQNEAQ. CDR3 sequence reads: CASSLGSQETQYF. CDR3 nucleotides: TGTGCCAGCAGCTTAGGGAGTCAAGAGACCCAGTACTTC.

The chain recombines TRBV5-1 with TRBJ2-5; 7 nucleotides align to TRBD1. Germline-derived CDR1 and CDR2 are SGHRS and YFSETQ. V lost 5 bases and J lost 5; bases outside the gene matches: 12. CDR3 size: 15 residues. In DNA form, the CDR3 reads TGCGCCAGCAGTTCTTCCTCACAGGGGCGGGAGACCCAGTACTTC. Translating it yields CASSSSSQGRETQYF.

This clone was found once. V is TRBV20-1 and J is TRBJ2-7, with 9 bases lining up with TRBD1. V trimming: 3 bases; J trimming: 2 bases; junction bases outside the gene matches: 5. In germline, CDR1 is DFQATT, CDR2 SNEGSKA (reference sequence). The length of the CDR3 is 14 residues. Here the CDR3 reads CSASLTGGPYEQYF. CDR3 nucleotide sequence: TGCAGTGCTAGTCTAACAGGGGGCCCCTACGAGCAGTACTTC.

The chain carries TRBV2 and TRBJ1-5, with TRBD1 identical over 8 bases. The junction had 6 bases not matched to a gene; V was cut back by 4 bases and J by 4 bases. The germline CDR1 and CDR2 sequences are SNHLY and FYNNEI. CDR3 length equals 15 residues. CDR3 protein: CASSAGTGNNQPQHF. In DNA, the CDR3 is TGTGCCAGCAGTGCGGGGACAGGAAATAATCAGCCCCAGCATTTT.

The chain is built from TRBV11-2 and TRBJ2-5, with 12 bases aligning to TRBD2. Germline V gene data show CDR1 as SGHAT and CDR2 as FQNNGV. The CDR3 sequence is 18 residues long. V shed 3 bases and J 6 bases; nucleotides not matched to a gene: 14. CDR3 sequence reads: CASSLFSLAGGPAKTQYF. CDR3 DNA: TGTGCCAGCAGCTTGTTTTCGCTAGCGGGGGGGCCAGCCAAGACCCAGTACTTC.